The sequence of this TCR beta chain was determined in a study of beta chain features in type 1 diabetes. Study-level background: Age, gender and cell yields were alike across patients and healthy donors. Regarding the study as a whole: When Type 1 diabetes patients were examined, their TCRB CDR3s proved moderately but significantly shorter in all four CD4+ subsets.

Of the isolated RNA, all was reverse transcribed, and so the sequenced material was expressed TCRB transcripts. Produced via immunoSEQ multiplex PCR; TCRdb's table is partial and in-frame only. The repertoire holds roughly 170,000 clones, with about 13% as singletons. This clone was seen a few times. Its antigen is not known. Every sorted population was more than 95% pure. The germline V gene encodes CDR1 ENHRY and CDR2 SYGVKD. Trimming took 5 bases from V and 8 from J; bases not matched to a gene: 19. CDR3 length: 18 amino acids. This clonotype was obtained from a woman aged 18-30 years in good health. The V gene is TRBV10-3, the J gene TRBJ2-1; 9 positions match TRBD1. Specimen: central memory CD4+ T cells from blood. The CDR3 DNA follows: TGTGCCATCAGTCCGGGACAGGGTGTCAGGGATGGGGGGTATGAGCAGTTCTTC. This codes for CAISPGQGVRDGGYEQFF.